This TCR beta chain emerged from a study of technical replicates of blood from a handful of donors. Some clones are missing from TCRdb's copy, which holds only in-frame ones; the method was immunoSEQ multiplex PCR. The sample has about 91,000 clones; 85% to 95% are singletons. The CDR3 loop spans 16 amino acids. Germline values: CDR1 LNHDA, CDR2 SQIVND (reference sequence). Deletions cut 3 bases from V and 5 bases from J, with 16 bases between. Sequencing used T cells isolated from PBMCs. The chain joins TRBV19 to TRBJ2-2; weak D call: TRBD2 (6 bases). This receptor was obtained from a human donor in good health. CDR3 residues: CASSIGTGLPTGELFF. In nucleotides, the CDR3 is TGTGCCAGTAGTATCGGCACGGGACTGCCAACCGGGGAGCTGTTTTTT.